This paragraph covers one TCR beta chain sequence. Its antigen is not identified. Expressed TCRB transcripts got sequenced, as all isolated RNA was reverse transcribed. Using immunoSEQ multiplex PCR, the repertoire was profiled, and TCRdb retains in-frame clones only, with some absent. The data contain some 900,000 clones, about a sixth of them seen just once; the ten biggest clones take up 0.023%. CDR1 is SGHRS and CDR2 is YFSETQ in the germline V gene. J lost 3 bases, V lost 4 bases, and 4 bases had no gene match. The length of the CDR3 is 13 residues. Via CD45RO/CCR7/CD25/CD127/CD95/CD27, cells of the CD4+ naive, central memory, regulatory and stem cell-like memory subsets were sorted. These data belong to a study of beta chain features in type 1 diabetes. Study outcomes and limitations: Whatever favoring of shorter templates PCR might show would apply equally to patients and controls.

Specimen: naive CD4+ T cells from blood. This TCR was sampled from a woman younger than 30 in good health. V gene TRBV5-1 combines with J gene TRBJ2-7; 7 positions agree with TRBD1. The CDR3 region is CASSGGQFYEQYF. CDR3 bases: TGCGCCAGCAGCGGGGGACAGTTCTACGAGCAGTACTTC. Variable domain in full (rest from reference TRBV5-1 and TRBJ2-7): KAGVTQTPRYLIKTRGQQVTLSCSPISGHRSVSWYQQTPGQGLQFLFEYFSETQRNKGNFPGRFSGRQFSNSRSEMNVSTLELGDSALYLCASSGGQFYEQYFGPGTRLTVT.